This T cell receptor (beta chain) derives from a study of a mutant IDH1 vaccine in newly diagnosed glioma. General study results and limits: In around 93% of patients, immune responses induced by the vaccine occurred.

Generated by immunoSEQ multiplex PCR, the TCRdb table keeps only in-frame clones and is missing some. Here the sample spans under 150,000 clones, 85% to 90% being singletons. The sample's time point: week 11, during vaccination. A 20-mer mutant IDH1 peptide at 300 ug was injected subcutaneously with topical imiquimod. Regarding this clone: As yet, its antigen is unknown.

The source material was PBMCs, sampled from a glioma patient whose treatment included an IDH1 peptide vaccine. The source is a woman aged 50 to 60 with glioma.

The CDR3 reads CASSPQGQGTYEQYF. CDR3 nucleotide sequence: TGTGCCAGCAGCCCGCAAGGACAGGGAACCTACGAGCAGTACTTC. The rearrangement links TRBV7-9 to TRBJ2-7; 8 positions agree with TRBD1. The V gene end was trimmed by 5 bases and the J gene end by 2 bases; junction bases not matched to a gene: 8. CDR3 length equals 15 residues. CDR1 is SEHNR, CDR2 FQNEAQ, per germline (reference sequence). The whole variable domain, filled in from reference TRBV7-9 and TRBJ2-7, reads DTGVSQNPRHKITKRGQNVTFRCDPISEHNRLYWYRQTLGQGPEFLTYFQNEAQLEKSRLLSDRFSAERPKGSFSTLEIQRTEQGDSAMYLCASSPQGQGTYEQYFGPGTRLTVT.